This T cell receptor (beta chain) is from a study of blood T cells in healthy people across ages (dated by TCRdb to the mid-2010s). The study in broad terms: In model experiments, template switching captured about one uniquely barcoded TCR beta cDNA molecule for every two T cells. To track age-related changes in TCR beta repertoire diversity, the study relied on deep sequencing normalized with unique cDNA molecular identifiers. Four age groups were formed from the donors: young (average approximately 15 years), middle-aged (less than 40), aged (62) and long-lived (more than 75). To avoid experimental bias, donors of different ages were spread randomly across the sequencing lanes. Two additional independent replicas of 1 million unique cDNA reads from the same blood draw were analyzed for two donors (one aged 18 to 30 and one aged 80 or older). The study at large found these results: As age increased, observed TCR beta diversity per million T cells dropped in a roughly linear way, and a significant reduction was already evident by age around 41. Estimates of total diversity based on one million sequenced T cells were regarded as lower bounds and as underestimates. Compared with the aged group, the long-lived group had more naive CD4+ T cells, fewer expanded clones and increased TCR diversity, suggesting age selection. There was a strong correlation between observed TCR beta diversity and the percentage of naive T cells measured by flow cytometry. Because the CMV infection status of the donors was unknown, age-related changes in expanded clonotypes may potentially have been confounded. Conclusive comparison of naive and antigen-experienced compartments was prevented by the profiling of bulk unsorted PBMCs.

About this clonotype itself: This clone's antigen is unknown. No clone much larger than this one lies a single base away; base qualities are absent.

The library was produced with 5' RACE. Sequencing relied on an Illumina HiSeq 2500. A second PCR of about 7 to 12 cycles was run with a J-beta primer mix and a sample-barcoded 5' primer. A unique molecular identifier was introduced onto each TCR beta cDNA molecule by a template-switch 5' adaptor carrying 12 random nucleotides. Each sample yielded at least 2.5 million CDR3-containing paired-end reads. First-strand cDNA synthesis was performed from all RNA using the Mint cDNA synthesis kit, with priming by a TRBC-specific oligonucleotide. After uracil-DNA glycosylase treatment, a first 18-cycle PCR used universal primers M1SS and BC2_uni_R on all cDNA. The original pipeline was this. For normalization, 1 million high-quality reads, each with a distinct molecular identifier, were randomly selected from each sample. Instead of being binned into consensus sequences, reads that shared molecular identifiers were thrown out. MiTCR, set to a Q25 quality threshold and the strictest error-elimination algorithm, was used for CDR3 identification, clonotype clustering and error correction. A nonparametric unseen species model using Euler transformation provided a lower-bound estimate of total TCR beta diversity. The raw public data were reprocessed by TCRdb itself: fastp quality trimming at Q25, MiXCR clonotype calling, in-frame beta chains only. Every entry covers one CDR3 protein and lists the most common genes and DNA from its rows. V and J calls and clone size were set by TCRdb, not the authors. This sample lists 550,000 to 650,000 distinct CDR3 sequences; approximately 30% were detected once. The ten largest make up approximately 15% of the sample.

The germline V gene yields SNHLY for CDR1 and FYNNEI for CDR2. The CDR3 has 13 amino acids, counting the end cysteine and phenylalanine. Only the CDR3 portion is preserved as DNA: 39 bases, with reading frame beginning at the first base. Trimming at the junction amounts to 1 base on V and 11 bases on J, and the germline ends lie 14 bases apart. Systemically healthy Caucasian individuals from Russia, some 40 in total and aged roughly 6 to 95 years, were included as donors. Each donor gave ten milliliters of peripheral blood, collected into EDTA-treated Vacutainer tubes. Ficoll-Paque density-gradient centrifugation was used to isolate PBMCs, with at least 7 million per sample. Trizol reagent was used to extract total RNA from the PBMCs, yielding at least 5.5 micrograms per sample. For every donor, an aliquot of PBMCs went through flow cytometry to measure the percentages of naive CD45RAhigh/CD27high T cells.

This TCR was recovered from a woman aged 80 or older in good health. Recombination linked TRBV2 to TRBJ1-1; 6 matching bases give a weak D call of TRBD1. Sequenced: blood. This receptor carries the CDR3 CASSEDDGQGAFF. The DNA reads as follows: TGTGCCAGCAGTGAAGACGACGGTCAGGGGGCTTTCTTT.